This TCR beta chain was identified in a study of shared T cell receptors in the human thymus. The J segment lost 4 bases and the V segment lost 7 bases, leaving 14 bases of the junction unmatched. The CDR3 totals 17 residues. Germline lookup yields CDR1 MDHEN and CDR2 SYDVKM. The protocol was immunoSEQ multiplex PCR, while the TCRdb copy is restricted to in-frame clones and leaves out a portion. The table shows some 700,000 clones, with 88% occurring only once. This clone appeared once. The data also belong to a second study, concerning human thymus T cells. That study reports: The donors were infants in Finland with congenital heart defects, otherwise immunologically healthy. Resections were taken during corrective heart surgery, and the thymus tissue came from these.

This clonotype originated in a boy younger than two with a congenital heart defect. The rearrangement links TRBV28 to TRBJ2-7; TRBD2 aligns across 12 bases. The sequenced material came from thymocytes. CDR3 sequence: CASTPLGTSGYTYEQYF. In DNA form, the CDR3 reads TGTGCCAGCACTCCCTTGGGGACTAGCGGGTATACTTACGAGCAGTACTTC.